These 21 T cell receptor beta chains were sequenced from one sample in a study of radiotherapy plus CTLA-4 blockade in lung cancer. The repertoire was sequenced with immunoSEQ multiplex PCR; TCRdb's copy has only in-frame clones and lacks some. The sample includes around 82,000 clones, approximately 86% of them seen just once. The specimen comprised peripheral blood, sampled from a patient treated with radiotherapy plus ipilimumab. The receptors shown here come from a human donor with non-small cell lung cancer that progressed on radiotherapy plus ipilimumab.

The V and J genes are TRBV30 and TRBJ2-1, with a tentative D call TRBD2 (5 bases). The CDR3 contains 13 residues. Trimming stripped 3 bases from V and 7 bases from J, with 13 bases between. The germline V gene has CDR1 GTSNPN and CDR2 SVGIG (reference sequence). The CDR3 nucleotides are TGTGCCTGGAGCGCAACCCGGGAAAATGAGCAGTTCTTC. Amino acid sequence: CAWSATRENEQFF. Together with reference TRBV30 and TRBJ2-1, the CDR3 gives the full variable domain: SQTIHQWPATLVQPVGSPLSLECTVEGTSNPNLYWYRQAAGRGLQLLFYSVGIGQISSEVPQNLSASRPQDRQFILSSKKLLLSDSGFYLCAWSATRENEQFFGPGTRLTVL.

V is TRBV18 and J is TRBJ2-7, with D unclear. The V gene's germline CDR1 is KGHSH and CDR2 LQKENI. Trimming pared 0 bases from V and 5 bases from J, leaving 14 bases between. The CDR3 spans 15 residues. CDR3: CASSPPQLVEDEQYF. The DNA of the CDR3 is TGTGCCAGCTCACCACCGCAGCTCGTTGAAGACGAGCAGTACTTC.

DNA of the CDR3: TGTGCCAGCAGCGTAGACAGGGGAAACGGCTACACCTTC. It encodes CASSVDRGNGYTF. The V gene is TRBV7-9, the J gene TRBJ1-2; 8 bases align to TRBD1. Germline CDR1 is SEHNR and CDR2 is FQNEAQ (reference sequence). The junction had 7 bases not matched to a gene; V was cut back by 5 bases and J by 8 bases. The CDR3 is 13 amino acids.

V is TRBV5-6 and J is TRBJ1-2; TRBD1 agrees at 8 bases. Germline loops: CDR1 SGHDT, CDR2 YYEEEE. The CDR3 has 15 residues. J lost 6 bases, V lost 1 base, and 8 bases had no gene match. CDR3 coding DNA: TGTGCCAGCAGCTTGCATCCAGGGGGCTCGGATGGCTACACCTTC. It is translated as CASSLHPGGSDGYTF.

The chain recombines TRBV11-2 with TRBJ2-2, with D perhaps given as TRBD1 or TRBD2 (5 bases each). Per the germline V gene, CDR1 is SGHAT and CDR2 is FQNNGV. The CDR3 spans 15 residues. The V gene lost 7 bases and the J gene lost 4 bases, with 16 bases spanning the gap. CDR3 DNA sequence: TGTGCCAGCACGACCGGGCCAGGGACCACCGGGGAGCTGTTTTTT. Protein product: CASTTGPGTTGELFF.

The rearrangement joins TRBV29-1 to TRBJ2-3; 9 positions agree with TRBD2. The germline V gene has CDR1 SQVTM and CDR2 ANQGSEA. This CDR3 is 14 amino acids long. J was trimmed by 2 bases and V by 4 bases; bases with no gene match: 4. CDR3 bases: TGCAGCGTTGGGGGCGGGAGGGCCACAGATACGCAGTATTTT. It is translated as CSVGGGRATDTQYF.

The chain recombines TRBV10-1 with TRBJ1-2; 8 nucleotides line up with TRBD1. Germline values: CDR1 WNHNN, CDR2 SYGVQD (reference sequence). The CDR3 has 14 residues. The ends lost 4 bases at V and 7 bases at J; junction bases unmatched: 8. CDR3 nucleotide sequence: TGCGCCAGCAGTGGACAGGGGTGTTTGGGTGGCTACACCTTC. Its protein is CASSGQGCLGGYTF.

The chain links TRBV14 to TRBJ2-2, with TRBD2 matching 10 bases. The CDR3 is 15 residues long. Per the germline V gene, CDR1 is SGHDN and CDR2 is FVKESK. V dropped 3 bases and J dropped 5; count of bases not matched to a gene: 3. CDR3 protein: CASSQGLARTGELFF. Written as DNA, the CDR3 is TGTGCCAGCAGCCAGGGACTAGCGAGGACCGGGGAGCTGTTTTTT.

The V gene is TRBV30, the J gene TRBJ2-3; possibly TRBD1 for D (6 bases). V lost 1 base and J lost 3, with 8 bases in between. Per the germline V gene, CDR1 is GTSNPN and CDR2 is SVGIG (reference sequence). The CDR3 is 13 amino acids. CDR3 DNA sequence: TGTGCCTGGAGTGCAGGACAGACAGATACGCAGTATTTT. It encodes CAWSAGQTDTQYF.

This chain connects TRBV4-3 to TRBJ1-6, with D possibly being TRBD1 (5 bases). V was pared by 0 bases and J by 7 bases, with 10 bases between. The CDR3 runs to 15 residues. Germline assignment: CDR1 LGHNA and CDR2 YSLEER. The CDR3 nucleotides are TGCGCCAGCAGCCAAGATCCGGGGGACAATTCACCCCTCCACTTT. Amino acid sequence: CASSQDPGDNSPLHF.

The chain links TRBV5-6 to TRBJ2-7; D not resolved. The CDR3 has 13 residues. V shed 6 bases and J shed 3 bases, with 13 bases lying between them. CDR1 and CDR2 from the germline V gene are SGHDT and YYEEEE. The CDR3, as DNA: TGTGCCAGCACCAGACCTGGGAACTACGAGCAGTACTTC. This encodes CASTRPGNYEQYF.

This clone has only a few counts. The genes are TRBV28 and TRBJ1-1; 7 nucleotides agree with TRBD1. The CDR3 loop spans 14 amino acids. Germline CDR1 is MDHEN and CDR2 is SYDVKM. Germline trimming cut 10 bases from V and 0 bases from J; bases unmatched to any gene: 8. The CDR3 bases are TGTGCCACCGGACAGGCAATTCTGAACACTGAAGCTTTCTTT. Its protein product is CATGQAILNTEAFF. The full variable domain, with the rest looked up from reference TRBV28 and TRBJ1-1, is DVKVTQSSRYLVKRTGEKVFLECVQDMDHENMFWYRQDPGLGLRLIYFSYDVKMKEKGDIPEGYSVSREKKERFSLILESASTNQTSMYLCATGQAILNTEAFFGQGTRLTVV.

The chain couples TRBV5-1 to TRBJ2-7; 10 bases agree with TRBD1. There are 14 residues in the CDR3. Per germline, CDR1 SGHRS and CDR2 YFSETQ. V trimming: 4 bases; J trimming: 3 bases; junction bases outside the gene matches: 4. CDR3 in DNA: TGCGCCAGCAGCCCAGGGGACAGGGGCTACGAGCAGTACTTC. Translated: CASSPGDRGYEQYF.

The chain joins TRBV5-8 to TRBJ1-6; 7 bases agree with TRBD1. With 4 bases clipped from V and 0 bases from J, the junction kept 4 bases outside the gene matches. The germline V gene has CDR1 SGHTS and CDR2 YDEGEE. CDR3 size: 16 residues. The CDR3 DNA is TGTGCCAGCAGCGTGACAGGGAGCTCCTATAATTCACCCCTCCACTTT. This gives the protein CASSVTGSSYNSPLHF.

This chain uses TRBV7-2 with TRBJ2-1; TRBD2 aligns across 8 bases. The CDR3 runs 15 residues. Germline CDR1 reads SGHTA; CDR2 reads FQGNSA. J lost 6 bases, V lost 0 bases, and 4 bases had no gene match. Here the CDR3 DNA reads TGTGCCAGCAGCTTAGCGGCGGGGGGAACCAATGAGCAGTTCTTC. The encoded protein is CASSLAAGGTNEQFF.

The rearrangement links TRBV2 to TRBJ2-1; TRBD2 matches 12 bases. The junction had 10 bases not matched to a gene; V was cut back by 7 bases and J by 9 bases. The CDR3 is 15 residues long. Germline CDR1 and CDR2: SNHLY and FYNNEI. The CDR3: CASTLLAGGPGEQFF. CDR3 DNA: TGTGCCAGCACCCTGCTAGCGGGGGGGCCAGGTGAGCAGTTCTTC.

This clone turned up a few times. The chain is built from TRBV4-3 and TRBJ2-7; 10 nucleotides agree with TRBD2. Germline V CDR1 and CDR2: LGHNA, YSLEER. The CDR3 spans 18 residues. The junction had 10 bases not matched to a gene; V was cut back by 0 bases and J by 2 bases. The chain's CDR3 is CASSQESVTSGTAYEQYF. CDR3 in DNA: TGCGCCAGCAGCCAAGAATCAGTAACTAGCGGGACTGCCTACGAGCAGTACTTC.

This chain links TRBV10-3 with TRBJ1-2; D is perhaps TRBD1 (5 bases). V lost 4 bases and J lost 4, with 13 bases in between. The length of the CDR3 is 14 residues. Germline V lookup: CDR1 ENHRY, CDR2 SYGVKD. The CDR3 DNA is TGTGCCATCAGTGGTCCGGGGCAGGCCTATGGCTACACCTTC. Its protein product is CAISGPGQAYGYTF.

The chain has TRBV4-1 and TRBJ1-5; 7 bases map to TRBD1. The germline CDR1 and CDR2 sequences are MGHRA and YSYEKL. The V gene end was trimmed by 4 bases and the J gene end by 2 bases; junction bases not matched to a gene: 2. The CDR3 is 14 residues long. The CDR3 sequence is CASSRGQGNQPQHF. The DNA of the CDR3 is TGCGCCAGCAGCCGTGGACAGGGCAATCAGCCCCAGCATTTT.

This rearrangement joins TRBV27 to TRBJ2-7, with a weak D call TRBD2 (6 bases). The CDR3 length is 16 residues. CDR1 is MNHEY and CDR2 is SMNVEV in the germline V gene (reference sequence). V gave up 5 bases and J gave up 2 bases, with 19 bases separating them. CDR3 sequence reads: CASSPGLAFIAYEQYF. The CDR3, as DNA: TGTGCCAGCAGTCCGGGACTTGCCTTTATCGCCTACGAGCAGTACTTC.

J is TRBJ2-5 and V is TRBV18; D is unclear. V dropped 2 bases and J dropped 5 bases, with 9 bases sitting between them. Germline-derived CDR1 and CDR2 are KGHSH and LQKENI. CDR3 length: 13 amino acids. The CDR3 nucleotides read TGTGCCAGCTCACCAGTGGGTTATGAGACCCAGTACTTC. Translation: CASSPVGYETQYF.